Below, 18 T cell receptor beta chains from the same sample are listed, as sequenced in a study of T cell changes during pregnancy in multiple sclerosis. Generated by immunoSEQ multiplex PCR, the TCRdb table keeps only in-frame clones and is missing some. The sample yields roughly 84,000 clones, 80% to 95% seen once. Sequenced here: peripheral blood, sampled in the third trimester of pregnancy. These receptors came from a female donor in good health, enrolled as a control in a pregnancy study.

The V gene is TRBV28, the J gene TRBJ2-7; D gene unclear. The CDR3 sequence is 14 residues long. V was cut by 3 bases and J by 0 bases, with 9 bases left in between. Germline-derived CDR1 and CDR2 are MDHEN and SYDVKM. CDR3 region: CASSLYSRSYEQYF. Here the CDR3 DNA reads TGTGCCAGCAGTTTGTACAGTCGCTCCTACGAGCAGTACTTC.

V usage is TRBV2 and J usage is TRBJ2-7; D is undetermined. Trimming cost V 4 bases and J 1 base, with 11 bases left between them. The CDR3 loop spans 14 amino acids. Germline CDR1 is SNHLY and CDR2 is FYNNEI. The CDR3 region is CASSGGKVSYEQYF. The CDR3 nucleotides read TGTGCCAGCAGTGGCGGAAAGGTTTCCTACGAGCAGTACTTC.

The rearrangement joins TRBV28 to TRBJ2-1; 8 nucleotides match TRBD1. V was pared by 6 bases and J by 4 bases, with 8 bases of the junction left unmatched. Germline-derived CDR1 and CDR2 are MDHEN and SYDVKM. The CDR3 runs to 15 residues. As DNA, the CDR3 is TGTGCCAGCAGGGGACGACAGGGGCGATACAATGAGCAGTTCTTC. Its translation is CASRGRQGRYNEQFF.

V gene TRBV6-5 combines with J gene TRBJ2-7, with 7 positions matching TRBD2. Trimming took 2 bases from V and 2 from J; bases not matched to a gene: 3. The CDR3 is 14 amino acids. Germline assignment: CDR1 MNHEY and CDR2 SVGAGI. The CDR3: CASSYGRGAYEQYF. In nucleotides, the CDR3 is TGTGCCAGCAGTTACGGGAGGGGAGCCTACGAGCAGTACTTC.

This rearrangement joins TRBV5-1 to TRBJ2-7; TRBD1 might be the D (6 bases). Germline lookup yields CDR1 SGHRS and CDR2 YFSETQ. This CDR3 region has 12 residues. Trimming shortened V by 3 bases and J by 6 bases, and 10 bases separated the two germline ends. For the CDR3, the DNA is TGCGCCAGCAGCTCAAACAGGGTCGAGCAGTACTTC. The encoded protein is CASSSNRVEQYF.

The rearrangement uses TRBV29-1 and TRBJ2-2; D might be TRBD1 (5 bases). The CDR3 runs to 13 residues. Germline values: CDR1 SQVTM, CDR2 ANQGSEA. V was pared by 5 bases and J by 2 bases, with 9 bases between. DNA of the CDR3: TGCAGCGTTATAAGGGGAAACACCGGGGAGCTGTTTTTT. Translating gives CSVIRGNTGELFF.

The sample holds a few counts of this clone. The rearrangement joins TRBV2 to TRBJ2-2; 7 bases match TRBD1. Germline CDR1 and CDR2: SNHLY and FYNNEI. The junction had 5 bases not matched to a gene; V was cut back by 5 bases and J by 5 bases. This CDR3 has 14 amino acids. The CDR3 DNA reads TGTGCCAGCAGTAACAGGGGAAGTACCGGGGAGCTGTTTTTT. It is translated as CASSNRGSTGELFF. The full variable domain, rest sourced from reference TRBV2 and TRBJ2-2, is EPEVTQTPSHQVTQMGQEVILRCVPISNHLYFYWYRQILGQKVEFLVSFYNNEISEKSEIFDDQFSVERPDGSNFTLKIRSTKLEDSAMYFCASSNRGSTGELFFGEGSRLTVL.

There are a few counts of this clone. At the DNA level, this CDR3 is encoded by other sequences in the same sample as well. The chain joins TRBV19 to TRBJ2-1; TRBD1 might be the D (6 bases). This CDR3 region has 13 residues. Germline lookup yields CDR1 LNHDA and CDR2 SQIVND (reference sequence). Between the trimmed V and J ends, which lost 4 bases and 4 bases, there was a span of 8 bases. The CDR3 nucleotides are TGTGCCAGTAGTAAAGACAGGTACAATGAGCAGTTCTTC. Its translation: CASSKDRYNEQFF. Together with reference TRBV19 and TRBJ2-1, the CDR3 gives the full variable domain: DGGITQSPKYLFRKEGQNVTLSCEQNLNHDAMYWYRQDPGQGLRLIYYSQIVNDFQKGDIAEGYSVSREKKESFPLTVTSAQKNPTAFYLCASSKDRYNEQFFGPGTRLTVL.

The CDR3 spells CASSVSKGPRNEQFF. Here the CDR3 DNA reads TGTGCCAGCAGCGTCTCAAAGGGGCCTCGCAATGAGCAGTTCTTC. The chain recombines TRBV7-9 with TRBJ2-1; maybe TRBD1 (5 bases). CDR3 length: 15 residues. Trimming stripped 5 bases from V and 6 bases from J, with 17 bases between. CDR1 and CDR2 from the germline V gene are SEHNR and FQNEAQ (reference sequence).

The CDR3 DNA sequence: TGCGCCAGCAGCACACCCTACGAGCAGTACTTC. Translation: CASSTPYEQYF. The chain combines TRBV5-1 with TRBJ2-7; D is ambiguous. Germline V gene data show CDR1 as SGHRS and CDR2 as YFSETQ. The CDR3 is 11 residues long. V lost 4 bases to trimming and J lost 2 bases, with 4 bases between them.

The chain carries TRBV5-1 and TRBJ2-2, with D unclear. Germline V gene lookup returns CDR1 SGHRS and CDR2 YFSETQ. V was pared by 4 bases and J by 6 bases, with 10 bases between. The CDR3 runs to 13 residues. The CDR3 coding sequence is TGCGCCAGCAGCCCCGTGAGCTCCGGGGAGCTGTTTTTT. It translates to CASSPVSSGELFF.

The J gene is TRBJ2-1, the V gene TRBV5-5, with 8 bases matching TRBD1. The germline gives CDR1 SGHKS, CDR2 YYEKEE (reference sequence). V was pared by 4 bases and J by 12 bases, with 6 bases of the junction left unmatched. The CDR3 contains 12 residues. CDR3: CASSPRGQRQFF. As DNA, the CDR3 is TGTGCCAGCAGCCCCAGGGGGCAGAGGCAGTTCTTC.

The chain has TRBV2 and TRBJ2-1; no reliable D call. V was cut by 4 bases and J by 8 bases, with 15 bases left in between. This CDR3 has 14 residues. Germline assignment: CDR1 SNHLY and CDR2 FYNNEI. CDR3 residues: CASSGVSRVDEQFF. The CDR3 region has the DNA TGTGCCAGCAGTGGGGTGAGTCGGGTTGATGAGCAGTTCTTC.

The chain recombines TRBV5-6 with TRBJ2-7; the D gene is possibly TRBD2 (7 bases). The V gene's germline CDR1 is SGHDT and CDR2 YYEEEE. Trimming cost V 0 bases and J 5 bases, with 15 bases left between them. The length of the CDR3 is 15 residues. This CDR3 is CASSLGGGGPDEQYF. In DNA form, the CDR3 reads TGTGCCAGCAGCTTGGGGGGGGGCGGGCCCGACGAGCAGTACTTC.

The chain recombines TRBV5-5 with TRBJ2-7; 7 bases align to TRBD1. Germline V gene lookup returns CDR1 SGHKS and CDR2 YYEKEE (reference sequence). The CDR3 spans 14 residues. V shed 4 bases, J shed 2 bases, and the junction held 6 bases outside the gene matches. The CDR3 is CASSGTAGPYEQYF. In DNA form, the CDR3 reads TGTGCCAGCAGCGGGACAGCCGGTCCCTACGAGCAGTACTTC.

The V call is TRBV19, the J call TRBJ2-3; D perhaps matches TRBD2 (6 bases). Per germline, CDR1 LNHDA and CDR2 SQIVND (reference sequence). The V end was cut by 5 bases, the J end by 3 bases, with 9 bases between. The CDR3 is made up of 13 amino acids. CDR3 sequence: CASSVGGTDTQYF. The CDR3 DNA is TGTGCCAGTAGTGTTGGGGGGACAGATACGCAGTATTTT.

This clone has just one count. V and J are TRBV7-8 and TRBJ1-3; maybe TRBD1 (6 bases). CDR1 and CDR2 (germline): SGHVS, FQNEAQ. This CDR3 contains 17 residues. Trimming took 8 bases from V and 4 from J, leaving 24 bases between them. CDR3 in amino acids: CASEGGGSASFGNTIYF. CDR3 DNA sequence: TGTGCCAGCGAGGGGGGGGGTTCAGCTTCGTTCGGAAACACCATATATTTT.

The CDR3 spells CASSPTVLARGSYEQYF. The CDR3 DNA follows: TGTGCCAGCAGCCCAACCGTCCTAGCCCGGGGTTCCTACGAGCAGTACTTC. V is TRBV9 and J is TRBJ2-5, with D perhaps matching TRBD2 (5 bases). The J call is in doubt because the DNA end fits TRBJ2-7 better. CDR1 and CDR2 from the germline V gene are SGDLS and YYNGEE. The CDR3 covers 17 residues.